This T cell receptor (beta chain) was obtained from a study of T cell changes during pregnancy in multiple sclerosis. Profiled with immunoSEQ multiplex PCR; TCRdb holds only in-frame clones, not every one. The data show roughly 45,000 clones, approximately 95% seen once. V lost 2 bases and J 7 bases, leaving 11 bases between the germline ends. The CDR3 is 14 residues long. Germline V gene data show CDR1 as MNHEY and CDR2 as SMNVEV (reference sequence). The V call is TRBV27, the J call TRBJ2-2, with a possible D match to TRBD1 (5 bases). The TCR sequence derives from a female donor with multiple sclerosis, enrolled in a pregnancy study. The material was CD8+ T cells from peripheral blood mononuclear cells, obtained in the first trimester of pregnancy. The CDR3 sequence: CASSLVGLSGELFF. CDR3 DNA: TGTGCCAGCAGTTTAGTGGGGCTGAGCGGGGAGCTGTTTTTT.